Shown below are 24 T cell receptor beta chains from a single sample sequenced in a study of T cell changes during pregnancy in multiple sclerosis. The data were produced by immunoSEQ multiplex PCR, yet TCRdb's version contains in-frame clones alone and is incomplete. The table records about 52,000 clones, approximately 92% of them present only once. The source was CD4+ T cells from peripheral blood mononuclear cells, collected in the third trimester of pregnancy. The receptors here all came from a female donor with multiple sclerosis, enrolled in a pregnancy study.

The chain couples TRBV6-5 to TRBJ1-3; D is undetermined. CDR3 length: 16 amino acids. Germline V lookup: CDR1 MNHEY, CDR2 SVGAGI. The V gene lost 2 bases and the J gene lost 0 bases, with 11 bases spanning the gap. In DNA, the CDR3 is TGTGCCAGCAGTTACACGTCGGAGGTCTCTGGAAACACCATATATTTT. Amino acid sequence: CASSYTSEVSGNTIYF.

This chain joins TRBV4-1 and TRBJ1-2; TRBD1 matches 10 bases. Germline V gives CDR1 MGHRA, CDR2 YSYEKL. J lost 13 bases, V lost 0 bases, and 2 bases had no gene match. This CDR3 is 12 amino acids long. The CDR3 nucleotides read TGCGCCAGCAGCCAAGAGGGACAGGGGCTCACCTTC. Amino acids: CASSQEGQGLTF.

The DNA for the CDR3 is TGCGCCAGCAGCCAGGGAGTAGGGGGGAAACAGGGGGACTATGGCTACACCTTC. This sequence encodes CASSQGVGGKQGDYGYTF. The chain carries TRBV4-3 and TRBJ1-2; 8 bases agree with TRBD1. The CDR3 runs 18 residues. Looked up from germline, CDR1 is LGHNA and CDR2 is YSLEER. Trimming removed 3 bases from V and 3 bases from J; junction bases left unmatched: 15.

The V call is TRBV25-1, the J call TRBJ2-1, with D maybe TRBD2 (6 bases). CDR3 length: 13 amino acids. V was trimmed by 5 bases and J by 8 bases, leaving 13 bases between them. From germline, CDR1 is MGHDK and CDR2 SYGVNS. CDR3 amino acids: CASSIGSVHEQFF. The CDR3 DNA is TGTGCCAGCAGTATCGGGAGTGTTCATGAGCAGTTCTTC.

This rearrangement joins TRBV18 to TRBJ2-5; no clear D. The V and J ends lost 6 bases and 4 bases respectively, with 9 bases between them. CDR1 and CDR2 from the germline V gene are KGHSH and LQKENI. This CDR3 contains 12 residues. CDR3 DNA sequence: TGTGCCAGCTCCCTTAAGAGAGAGACCCAGTACTTC. Its protein is CASSLKRETQYF. Complete variable domain (other parts from reference TRBV18 and TRBJ2-5): NAGVMQNPRHLVRRRGQEARLRCSPMKGHSHVYWYRQLPEEGLKFMVYLQKENIIDESGMPKERFSAEFPKEGPSILRIQQVVRGDSAAYFCASSLKRETQYFGPGTRLLVL.

The chain employs TRBV6-6 and TRBJ2-7; 8 nucleotides line up with TRBD1. V lost 4 bases, J lost 6 bases, and 5 bases stayed unmatched. Per the germline V gene, CDR1 is MNHNY and CDR2 is SVGAGI (reference sequence). The length of the CDR3 is 13 residues. CDR3 loop: CASSSTGAGEQYF. In DNA, the CDR3 is TGTGCCAGCAGTTCGACAGGGGCAGGCGAGCAGTACTTC.

This rearrangement joins TRBV9 to TRBJ2-7, with D maybe TRBD1 (6 bases). This CDR3 has 13 residues. V dropped 0 bases and J dropped 9 bases, with 13 bases sitting between them. Looked up from germline, CDR1 is SGDLS and CDR2 is YYNGEE. The CDR3 bases are TGTGCCAGCAGCGTAGGAATTGGACAGAGGCAGTACTTC. Protein sequence: CASSVGIGQRQYF.

The chain couples TRBV6-5 to TRBJ2-7, with a tentative D call TRBD1 (5 bases). The CDR3 contains 16 residues. Germline values: CDR1 MNHEY, CDR2 SVGAGI. V shed 0 bases and J shed 1 base, with 13 bases lying between them. CDR3 in amino acids: CASSYSPPAGSYEQYF. The CDR3 DNA sequence: TGTGCCAGCAGTTACTCACCCCCGGCAGGGTCCTACGAGCAGTACTTC.

The chain couples TRBV15 to TRBJ2-5, with TRBD2 identical over 12 bases. CDR1 LNHNV and CDR2 YYDKDF come from the germline V gene (reference sequence). V lost 3 bases, J lost 2 bases, and 4 bases stayed unmatched. CDR3 length: 16 amino acids. The CDR3 protein is CATSRTGLAGQETQYF. DNA for the CDR3: TGTGCCACCAGCAGGACCGGACTAGCGGGGCAAGAGACCCAGTACTTC.

The chain joins TRBV4-2 to TRBJ1-2; no definite D call. The CDR3 runs to 17 residues. V shed 4 bases and J shed 8 bases, with 26 bases lying between them. Looked up from germline, CDR1 is LGHNA and CDR2 is YNFKEQ. CDR3 DNA sequence: TGTGCCAGCAGCCCCCTTCCGGGTAGCTCAGAAAGAGCGGGCTACACCTTC. It is translated as CASSPLPGSSERAGYTF.

This chain joins TRBV30 and TRBJ1-1; D might be TRBD1 (6 bases). The CDR3 has 14 residues. V lost 4 bases to trimming and J lost 3 bases, with 15 bases between them. Germline lookup yields CDR1 GTSNPN and CDR2 SVGIG (reference sequence). The CDR3: CAWMTGTPYTEAFF. DNA for the CDR3: TGTGCCTGGATGACCGGGACACCCTACACTGAAGCTTTCTTT.

The rearrangement links TRBV19 to TRBJ1-4; D perhaps matches TRBD1 (5 bases). CDR1 is LNHDA, CDR2 SQIVND, per germline (reference sequence). CDR3 size: 13 residues. The DNA for the CDR3 is TGTGCTACGGTGGGCCAGGGAGGCGAAAAACTGTTTTTT. Protein: CATVGQGGEKLFF.

The chain recombines TRBV5-3 with TRBJ1-5; D is ambiguous. TRBV5-3 is designated an ORF whose function remains uncertain. Between the trimmed V and J ends, which lost 3 bases and 2 bases, there was a span of 9 bases. This CDR3 region has 14 residues. The CDR3 loop is CARSSEVGNQPQHF. The CDR3 DNA is TGTGCCAGAAGCTCGGAGGTGGGCAATCAGCCCCAGCATTTT.

This rearrangement joins TRBV18 to TRBJ2-3, with TRBD1 identical over 11 bases. J gave up 4 bases and V 6 bases, and 6 bases lay outside the gene matches. Germline CDR1 is KGHSH and CDR2 is LQKENI. CDR3 length: 15 residues. The CDR3 reads CASSPGTGGPDTQYF. CDR3 coding DNA: TGTGCCAGCTCGCCCGGGACAGGGGGACCAGATACGCAGTATTTT.

The rearrangement joins TRBV9 to TRBJ1-2; 10 bases line up with TRBD1. The junction had 6 bases not matched to a gene; V was cut back by 0 bases and J by 7 bases. Germline V lookup: CDR1 SGDLS, CDR2 YYNGEE. The CDR3 contains 15 residues. The CDR3 spells CASSVGGQGPFGYTF. In DNA, the CDR3 is TGTGCCAGCAGCGTAGGGGGACAGGGGCCCTTTGGCTACACCTTC.

The genes are TRBV5-1 and TRBJ2-5, with 9 bases lining up with TRBD2. This CDR3 has 14 amino acids. Germline CDR1 is SGHRS and CDR2 is YFSETQ. The V and J ends lost 3 bases and 3 bases, in that order; junction bases with no gene match: 3. The CDR3 DNA reads as TGCGCCAGCAGCTCCAGACTAGCGGAAGAGACCCAGTACTTC. The encoded protein is CASSSRLAEETQYF.

The rearrangement uses TRBV19 and TRBJ1-3, with a tentative D call TRBD1 (6 bases). The CDR3 spans 20 residues. Germline loops: CDR1 LNHDA, CDR2 SQIVND (reference sequence). Deletions cut 0 bases from V and 0 bases from J, with 21 bases between. CDR3 coding DNA: TGTGCCAGTAGTATAGACAGGGGCGAGATCGTCCCCCCCTCTGGAAACACCATATATTTT. It is translated as CASSIDRGEIVPPSGNTIYF.

The chain couples TRBV15 to TRBJ1-1; TRBD1 matches at 10 bases. The CDR3 has 16 amino acids. The V gene end was trimmed by 0 bases and the J gene end by 6 bases; junction bases not matched to a gene: 7. Germline lookup yields CDR1 LNHNV and CDR2 YYDKDF (reference sequence). The CDR3 nucleotides are TGTGCCACCAGCAGAGATTTCGGGACAGGGGTTGCTGAAGCTTTCTTT. Amino acid sequence: CATSRDFGTGVAEAFF. The complete variable domain, with remaining parts taken from reference TRBV15 and TRBJ1-1, reads DAMVIQNPRYQVTQFGKPVTLSCSQTLNHNVMYWYQQKSSQAPKLLFHYYDKDFNNEADTPDNFQSRRPNTSFCFLDIRSPGLGDTAMYLCATSRDFGTGVAEAFFGQGTRLTVV.

The rearrangement uses TRBV5-5 and TRBJ2-7; D possibly corresponds to TRBD1 (5 bases). From germline, CDR1 is SGHKS and CDR2 YYEKEE (reference sequence). V was shortened by 4 bases and J by 0 bases, with 11 bases between the two germline ends. This CDR3 comprises 14 residues. DNA of the CDR3: TGTGCCAGCAGCACCTTAGACAGCTCCTACGAGCAGTACTTC. Translation: CASSTLDSSYEQYF.

The rearrangement links TRBV9 to TRBJ1-2; the D gene is possibly TRBD1 (5 bases). CDR1 and CDR2 from the germline V gene are SGDLS and YYNGEE. This CDR3 is 14 amino acids long. Deletions cut 7 bases from V and 1 base from J, with 14 bases between. The CDR3 spells CASGGEAINYGYTF. In nucleotides, the CDR3 is TGTGCCAGCGGGGGGGAGGCCATTAACTATGGCTACACCTTC.

The chain uses TRBV12-2 and TRBJ2-5; TRBD2, the D gene given by the table, was not confirmed from the DNA. TRBV12-2 is termed a pseudogene. CDR3 length: 23 residues. The CDR3 bases are TGTGCAAGTCGCTTAGGAATTAGGAAGGACCCCATTTCGGAGGAGGGAGACCAAGAGACCCAGTACTTC. It encodes CASRLGIRKDPISEEGDQETQYF.

The table lists this clone with a count of one. This rearrangement joins TRBV5-1 to TRBJ1-4; perhaps TRBD1 as D (6 bases). The germline gives CDR1 SGHRS, CDR2 YFSETQ. Trimming cost V 0 bases and J 7 bases, with 10 bases left between them. The CDR3 is made up of 14 amino acids. The CDR3: CASSLEGDREKLFF. The CDR3 DNA sequence: TGCGCCAGCAGCTTGGAGGGGGATCGTGAAAAACTGTTTTTT.

The chain is built from TRBV10-3 and TRBJ1-2, with D possibly being TRBD1 (6 bases). Trimming left V 6 bases short and J 0 bases short, with 14 bases between. Germline lookup yields CDR1 ENHRY and CDR2 SYGVKD. CDR3 length equals 15 residues. The chain's CDR3 is CAISPGQTTNYGYTF. The CDR3 bases are TGTGCCATCAGCCCCGGACAGACTACTAACTATGGCTACACCTTC.

The chain joins TRBV5-1 to TRBJ2-6; the match to TRBD1 covers 7 bases. The trim removed 0 bases at V and 1 base at J, leaving 4 bases unmatched. Germline lookup yields CDR1 SGHRS and CDR2 YFSETQ. CDR3 length: 17 amino acids. The CDR3 DNA reads TGCGCCAGCAGCTTGGAGCTGACAGGGTCTGGGGCCAACGTCCTGACTTTC. As protein: CASSLELTGSGANVLTF.